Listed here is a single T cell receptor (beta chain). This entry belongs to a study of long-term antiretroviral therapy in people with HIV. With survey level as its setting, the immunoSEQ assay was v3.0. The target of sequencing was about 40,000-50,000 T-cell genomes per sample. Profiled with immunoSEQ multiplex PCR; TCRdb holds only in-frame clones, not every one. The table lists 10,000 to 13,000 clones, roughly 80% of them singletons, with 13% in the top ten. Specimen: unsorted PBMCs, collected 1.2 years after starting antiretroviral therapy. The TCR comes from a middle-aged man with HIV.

The CDR3 region has the DNA TGCGCCAGCAGCCCTCTAACTAGCGGAGCTAATGAGCAGTTCTTC. Translation: CASSPLTSGANEQFF. V gene TRBV5-1 combines with J gene TRBJ2-1, with 8 bases matching TRBD2. The ends lost 4 bases at V and 7 bases at J; junction bases unmatched: 10. This CDR3 comprises 15 residues. Germline loops: CDR1 SGHRS, CDR2 YFSETQ. Using reference TRBV5-1 and TRBJ2-1 for the parts outside the CDR3, the full variable domain is KAGVTQTPRYLIKTRGQQVTLSCSPISGHRSVSWYQQTPGQGLQFLFEYFSETQRNKGNFPGRFSGRQFSNSRSEMNVSTLELGDSALYLCASSPLTSGANEQFFGPGTRLTVL.